This TCR beta chain was profiled in a study of T cell responses to AZD1222 COVID-19 vaccine. The germline V gene has CDR1 LNHDA and CDR2 SQIVND (reference sequence). The CDR3 is 16 residues long. J was trimmed by 2 bases and V by 7 bases; bases with no gene match: 11. Profiling relied on immunoSEQ multiplex PCR, and the TCRdb table lists in-frame clones only, not all of them. The profile shows more than 95,000 clones, 80% to 90% of them singletons. The origin of this receptor is an adult in good health. The V and J genes are TRBV19 and TRBJ1-5; the match to TRBD1 covers 7 bases. The source was peripheral blood, collected on day 0 of AZD1222 vaccination. Written as DNA, the CDR3 is TGTGCCAGTACCAACAGGGACAGAAGACGCAATCAGCCCCAGCATTTT. It codes for CASTNRDRRRNQPQHF.